This T cell receptor (beta chain) comes out of a study of blood T cell repertoires in COVID-19. Study-wide context: Material from acute and convalescent COVID-19 was sourced from the United States, Italy and Spain.

Produced via immunoSEQ multiplex PCR; TCRdb's table is partial and in-frame only. The sample has a few hundred thousand clones; around four fifths are singletons. The CDR3 consists of 16 residues. Trimming took 5 bases from V and 0 from J; bases not matched to a gene: 10. The germline CDR1 and CDR2 sequences are SGHTA and FQGNSA. Individuals drawn from around 25 US areas were about 18 to 89 years old. This clone occurred once. This TCR was sampled from a woman between 50 and 59 years old who had recovered from COVID-19. Sequences were obtained from PBMCs or T cells enriched from blood (not recorded which). The chain couples TRBV7-2 to TRBJ2-7, with TRBD1 identical over 7 bases. CDR3 amino acids: CASSHHRDRSSYEQYF. Here the CDR3 DNA reads TGTGCCAGCAGCCATCACCGGGACAGAAGCTCCTACGAGCAGTACTTC. The entire variable domain, with the rest obtained from reference TRBV7-2 and TRBJ2-7, is as follows: GAGVSQSPSNKVTEKGKDVELRCDPISGHTALYWYRQSLGQGLEFLIYFQGNSAPDKSGLPSDRFSAERTGGSVSTLTIQRTQQEDSAVYLCASSHHRDRSSYEQYFGPGTRLTVT.